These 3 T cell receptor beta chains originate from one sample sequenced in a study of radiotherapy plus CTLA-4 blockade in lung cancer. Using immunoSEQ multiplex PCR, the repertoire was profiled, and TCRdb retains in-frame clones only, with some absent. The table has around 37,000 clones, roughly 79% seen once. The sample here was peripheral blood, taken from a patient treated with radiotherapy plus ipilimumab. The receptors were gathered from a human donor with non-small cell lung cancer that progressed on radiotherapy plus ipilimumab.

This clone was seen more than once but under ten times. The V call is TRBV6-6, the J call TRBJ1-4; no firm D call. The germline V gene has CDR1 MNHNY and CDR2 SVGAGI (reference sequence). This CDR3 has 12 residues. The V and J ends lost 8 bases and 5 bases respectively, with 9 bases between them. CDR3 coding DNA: TGTGCCAGCGGGAGAGGAAATGAAAAACTGTTTTTT. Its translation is CASGRGNEKLFF.

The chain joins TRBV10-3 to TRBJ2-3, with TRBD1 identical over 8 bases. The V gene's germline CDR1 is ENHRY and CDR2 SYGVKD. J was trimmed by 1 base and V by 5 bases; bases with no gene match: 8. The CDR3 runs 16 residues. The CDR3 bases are TGTGCCATCAGTAATGCTATGGACAGGGGCACAGATACGCAGTATTTT. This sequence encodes CAISNAMDRGTDTQYF.

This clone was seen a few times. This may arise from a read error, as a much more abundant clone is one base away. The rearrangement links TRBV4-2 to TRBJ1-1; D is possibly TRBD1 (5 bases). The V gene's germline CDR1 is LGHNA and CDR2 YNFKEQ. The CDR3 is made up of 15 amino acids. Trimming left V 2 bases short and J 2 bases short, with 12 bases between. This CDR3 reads CASSQTLTANTEAFF. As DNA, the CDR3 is TGTGCCAGCAGCCAAACCTTGACAGCCAACACTGAAGCTTTCTTT.